This T cell receptor beta chain was sequenced during a study of OX40 agonist ivuxolimab in advanced cancers. V was pared by 0 bases and J by 0 bases, with 7 bases between. The CDR3 totals 15 residues. Germline loops: CDR1 SGDLS, CDR2 YYNGEE. The count of this clone is one. Some clones are missing from TCRdb's copy, which holds only in-frame ones; the method was immunoSEQ multiplex PCR. This sample has under 85,000 clones, with roughly 81% found just once. Sequences were derived from CD4+ or CD8+ T cells sorted from blood, sampled in a trial of the OX40 agonist ivuxolimab. The genes are TRBV9 and TRBJ2-1, with D unresolved. The clonotype originates from an adult with an advanced solid tumor such as melanoma, head and neck, liver or kidney cancer. CDR3: CASSVDMGSYNEQFF. CDR3 nucleotide sequence: TGTGCCAGCAGCGTAGATATGGGCTCCTACAATGAGCAGTTCTTC.